This T cell receptor (beta chain) was profiled in a study of shared clonotypes between healthy human individuals (dated by TCRdb to about 2020). Broadly, across the study: The cohort included three men and two women between 18 and 49 years of age. Each donor's leukapheresis produced roughly between roughly 0.85 and 9.5 billion PBMCs. The study deeply sequenced blood TCR repertoires of 5 or 6 healthy adults to estimate repertoire size and the extent of clonotype sharing between individuals. Libraries were prepared and TCR repertoires were sequenced by different laboratories using diverse techniques, in order to increase sequencing depth and limit assay-specific biases. Paper-wide results and their limitations: Because the study included a small number of donors, the genetic and exposure-history diversity represented was limited. Based on pairwise subsampling, the degree of clonotype sharing among donors was expected to be affected by sequencing depth. Sampling was restricted to blood, and TCR repertoires in tissues likely differ from the TCR repertoires found in blood.

Donors were healthy HIV-negative adults with no recently reported acute infections or vaccinations. All donors were Caucasian adults living in Nashville, Tennessee, USA. For unsorted samples, roughly 90 million PBMCs were counted, and genomic DNA was extracted using the QIAamp DNA Blood Mini kit. Blood was obtained by leukapheresis, after which PBMCs were separated by Ficoll-Histopaque density gradient centrifugation and cryopreserved in liquid nitrogen vapor phase. Using the deep immunoSEQ assay, TCR CDR3 regions were amplified from genomic DNA by multiplex PCR. Genomic DNA extracted from each cell subset was distributed evenly over all wells of several immunoSEQ 96-well plates, and each plate served as one replicate. For unsorted PBMC, each replicate PCR was loaded with approximately 320 ng genomic DNA, equivalent to 30,000 or so T cell genomes. Genomic DNA from unsorted PBMC was sequenced over ten immunoSEQ deep assay plates. Purified libraries were measured with a Qubit 3.0 fluorometer, size-checked on a Bioanalyzer 2100, and measured again with the KAPA Library Quantification kit. Every immunoSEQ 96-well plate was sequenced on a dedicated single-read 150-cycle Illumina NextSeq 550 flow cell. Regarding the original processing steps: The immunoSEQ output contained only junctional sequences without quality scores, so filtering could not match that applied to full-length reads. To assign V/J genes and CDR3, sequences were annotated using PyIR, a Python wrapper for IgBLAST v1.9, with IMGT germline references. Any read was removed if the V/J assignment was weak (E-value above 1e-6), the CDR3 was missing, or the read contained stop codons, out-of-frame junctions, or ambiguous translated residues. V3J clonotypes were defined by identical inferred V gene, J gene, and CDR3 amino acid sequence. The percentage overlap between two repertoires was calculated by dividing the number of shared unique clonotypes by the size of the smaller repertoire. Richness of each repertoire was evaluated using RTK rarefaction, the Chao1 estimator, and Recon v2.1 estimates of unobserved clonotypes. This immuneACCESS table, as held by TCRdb, lists in-frame sequences with V and J called but not all clones. Of the missing ones, under half trace to an unresolved V gene in checked studies; the others have no known cause. That table supplies the V and J calls and clone size; D and trimming were determined from the DNA. In all, the sample holds more than 450,000 clones, and approximately 79% of those were seen once. The ten most abundant clones make up approximately 12% of the sample.

In the germline V gene, CDR1 corresponds to SGDLS and CDR2 to YYNGEE. Taken from cysteine to phenylalanine, the CDR3 has 17 residues. The read is trimmed to its CDR3 DNA, 51 bases read in frame from base 1. Trimming costs V 3 bases and J 1 base, and their ends lie 17 bases apart. Comment on this clone: No antigen is known for it. No base-level quality is on record; no much larger clone is a single base apart.

Material: PBMCs. The clonotype comes from a woman aged 40 to 50 in good health. Some clones in this sample may be carry-over from other donors' samples. Rearrangement joined TRBV9 to TRBJ1-3; the D region possibly corresponds to TRBD1 (6 bases align). The CDR3 protein is CASSGSTGHLSGNTIYF. The nucleotide sequence reads as follows: TGTGCCAGCAGCGGATCGACAGGTCATTTATCTGGAAACACCATATATTTT.